The present T cell receptor (beta chain) was sequenced within a study of T cells after yellow fever vaccination. Across the whole study: The authors prepared low-cell-number fractions using SMART-Seq v4 Ultra Low Input. General study findings and limits: The day 0 sorted memory subsets showed almost all vaccine-responding clonotypes to be undetectable.

In TCRdb, the 5' RACE reads were re-called with MiXCR into one record per CDR3 protein. Here the sample spans over 35,000 distinct CDR3 sequences, 6% to 7% being singletons. The CDR3 loop spans 12 amino acids. The germline V gene has CDR1 SGDLS and CDR2 YYNGEE. Comments on this clonotype: A junction end diverges from the germline sequence, so it may reflect a read error.

The chain links TRBV9 to TRBJ2-5, with no clear D. The source of this sequence is a man aged 30 to 45 who received the YFV17D yellow fever vaccine. Sequenced here: PBMCs, either bulk or a sorted T-cell subset (CD4+, CD8+, memory, or dextramer-sorted; not recorded which), sampled 45 days after the yellow fever booster vaccination. The CDR3 coding sequence is TGTGCCAGCAGCGTAGACCACGAGACCCACTACTTC. Protein sequence: CASSVDHETHYF.